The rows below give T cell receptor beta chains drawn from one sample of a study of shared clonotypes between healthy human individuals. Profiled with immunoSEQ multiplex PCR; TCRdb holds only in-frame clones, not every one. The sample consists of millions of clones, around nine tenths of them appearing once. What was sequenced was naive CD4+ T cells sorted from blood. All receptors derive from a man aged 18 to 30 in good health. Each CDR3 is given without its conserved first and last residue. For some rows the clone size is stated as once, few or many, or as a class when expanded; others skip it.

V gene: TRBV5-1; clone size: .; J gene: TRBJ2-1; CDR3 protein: ASSLGLEQF
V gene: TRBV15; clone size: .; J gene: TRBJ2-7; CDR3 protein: ATSRGQGQGEQY
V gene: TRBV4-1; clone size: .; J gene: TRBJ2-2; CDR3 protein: ASSQERTGDTGELF
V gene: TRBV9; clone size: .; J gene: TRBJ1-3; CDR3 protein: ASSENGRPGNTIY
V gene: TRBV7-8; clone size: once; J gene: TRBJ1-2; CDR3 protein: ASSPGQTYGYT
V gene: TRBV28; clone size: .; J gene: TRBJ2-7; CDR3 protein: ASSPRVGQY
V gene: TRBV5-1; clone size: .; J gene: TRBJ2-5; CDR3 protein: ASSSNGMVVVETQY
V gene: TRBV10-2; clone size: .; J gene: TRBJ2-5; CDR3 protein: ASSTEREGQETQY
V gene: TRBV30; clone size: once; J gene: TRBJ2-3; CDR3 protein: AWTSGRTDTQY
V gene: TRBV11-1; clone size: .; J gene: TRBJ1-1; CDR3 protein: ASSSTNTEAF
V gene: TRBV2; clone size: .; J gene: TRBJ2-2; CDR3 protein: ASSERQQTGELF
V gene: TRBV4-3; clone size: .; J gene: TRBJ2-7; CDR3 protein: ASSQLPGQGSEQY
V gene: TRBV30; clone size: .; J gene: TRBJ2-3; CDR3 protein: AWSVQQGKDTQY
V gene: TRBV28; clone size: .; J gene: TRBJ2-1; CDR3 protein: ASSLLTDNEQF
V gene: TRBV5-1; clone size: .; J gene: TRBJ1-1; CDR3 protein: ASSLKGTGGVNTEAF
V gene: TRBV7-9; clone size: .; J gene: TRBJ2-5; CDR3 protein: ASRHGSGQGEETQY
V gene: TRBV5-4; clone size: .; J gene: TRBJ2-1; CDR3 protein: ASSLGAGVSSYNEQF
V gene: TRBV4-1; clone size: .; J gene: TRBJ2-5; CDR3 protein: ASSQGTGRGQETQY
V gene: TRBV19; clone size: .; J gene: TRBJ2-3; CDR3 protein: ASSGTGDSTDTQY
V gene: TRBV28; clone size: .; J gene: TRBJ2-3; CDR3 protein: ASSLAGTDFTDTQY
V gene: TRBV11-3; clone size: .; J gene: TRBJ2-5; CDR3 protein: ASSRGLAGVYGETQY
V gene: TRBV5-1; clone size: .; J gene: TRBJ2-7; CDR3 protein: ASRTGGGYEQY
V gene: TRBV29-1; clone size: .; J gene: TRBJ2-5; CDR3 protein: SGVSGSKQETQY
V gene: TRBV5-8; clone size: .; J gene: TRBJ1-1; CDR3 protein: ASSFRALGTEAF
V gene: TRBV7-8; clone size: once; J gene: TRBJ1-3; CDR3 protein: ASSSVGGSSGNTIY
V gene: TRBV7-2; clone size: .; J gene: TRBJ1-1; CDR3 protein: ASSLVGGSNTEAF
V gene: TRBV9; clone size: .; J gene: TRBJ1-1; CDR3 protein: ASSGSEGQRMNTEAF
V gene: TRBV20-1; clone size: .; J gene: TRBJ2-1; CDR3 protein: SAHDREQF
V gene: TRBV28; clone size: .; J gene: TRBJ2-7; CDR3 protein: ASSSQGGSYEQY
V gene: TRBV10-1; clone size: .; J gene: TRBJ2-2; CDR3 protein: ASSSTFTGELF
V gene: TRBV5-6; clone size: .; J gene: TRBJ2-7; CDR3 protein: ASSLEWGEGYEQY
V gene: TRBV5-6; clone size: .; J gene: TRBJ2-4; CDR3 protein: ASSLVARSWDIQY
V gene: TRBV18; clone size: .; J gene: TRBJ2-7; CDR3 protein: ASSPLEGNEQY
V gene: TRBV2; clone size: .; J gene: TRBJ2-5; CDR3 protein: ASRAGTAGETQY
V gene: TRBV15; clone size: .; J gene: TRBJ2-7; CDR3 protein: ATSRDGGQSFNEQY
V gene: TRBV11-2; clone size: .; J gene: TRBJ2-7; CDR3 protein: ASSLGGVGLYEQY
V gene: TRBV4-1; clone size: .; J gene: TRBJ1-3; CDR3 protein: ASSQHFPVQGGPGNTIY
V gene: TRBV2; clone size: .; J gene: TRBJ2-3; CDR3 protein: ASSRWGPDTQY
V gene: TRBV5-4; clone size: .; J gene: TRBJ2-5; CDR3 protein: ASSLGWGQETQY
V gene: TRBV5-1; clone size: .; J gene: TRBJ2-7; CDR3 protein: ASSSRNTGRYEQY
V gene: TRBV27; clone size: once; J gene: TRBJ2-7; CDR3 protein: ASSLRAFYEQY
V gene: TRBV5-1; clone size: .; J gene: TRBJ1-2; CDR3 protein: ASSFNDGSPNYGYT
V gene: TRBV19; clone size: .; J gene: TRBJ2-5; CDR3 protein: ASSISGKETQY
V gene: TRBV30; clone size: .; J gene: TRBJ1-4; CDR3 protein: AWRGGRTNEKLF
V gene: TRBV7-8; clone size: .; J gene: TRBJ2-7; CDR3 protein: ASSPLQASGTIYEQY
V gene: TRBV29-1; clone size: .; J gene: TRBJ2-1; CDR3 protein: SVDPQRGYNEQF